The rows below give T cell receptor beta chains drawn from one sample of a study of technical replicates of blood from several donors. Sequencing used immunoSEQ multiplex PCR; TCRdb keeps in-frame clones, though not all of them. The sample shows some 64,000 clones, 95% to 98% of them seen only once. Sequences were obtained from T cells isolated from PBMCs. These receptors were collected from a human donor in good health. Both conserved end residues are part of each CDR3. The D gene is left open where the match is weak.

d_call j_call v_call cdr3_nt cdr3_aa
- TRBJ2-7 TRBV4-1 TGCGCCAGCAGCCAAAAGACAGGTGACTCCTACGAGCAGTACTTC CASSQKTGDSYEQYF
TRBD1 TRBJ2-7 TRBV5-1 TGCGCCAGCAGCTTGGCCGGCGGCAGGGGGACCTACGAGCAGTACTTC CASSLAGGRGTYEQYF
TRBD2 TRBJ2-1 TRBV13 TGTGCCAGCAGCCCCGGGACTAGCTGGAATGAGCAGTTCTTC CASSPGTSWNEQFF
TRBD1 TRBJ1-2 TRBV10-3 TGTGCCACCGGGGACAGCTATGGCTACACCTTC CATGDSYGYTF
TRBD1 TRBJ1-2 TRBV4-1 TGCGCCAGCAGCCACCCACAGGGGACCTATGGCTACACCTTC CASSHPQGTYGYTF
TRBD2 TRBJ2-1 TRBV11-2 TGTGCCAGCAGTCGAACTAGCGGGAGGGCAAATGAGCAGTTCTTC CASSRTSGRANEQFF
TRBD1 TRBJ1-2 TRBV18 TGTGCCAGCTCACCAAGCGACAGGGTGCCCTATGGCTACACCTTC CASSPSDRVPYGYTF
TRBD2 TRBJ2-5 TRBV5-1 TGCGCCAGCAGCTTGACTAGCGGGGGGCCACAAGAGACCCAGTACTTC CASSLTSGGPQETQYF
TRBD2 TRBJ2-5 TRBV11-2 TGTGCCACCCGGGGAGGGCTAGCGGTTTTGTACCAAGAGACCCAGTACTTC CATRGGLAVLYQETQYF
- TRBJ1-4 TRBV6-4 TGTGCCAGCAGTTTTTATCGGGAAAAACTGTTTTTT CASSFYREKLFF
- TRBJ2-2 TRBV7-9 TGTGCCAGCCACCCGACAAGCACCGGGGAGCTGTTTTTT CASHPTSTGELFF
TRBD1 TRBJ1-1 TRBV6-1 TGTGCCAGCAGTGAACTAACAGGGGATGAAGCTTTCTTT CASSELTGDEAFF
TRBD1 TRBJ2-7 TRBV14 TGTGCCAGCAGCCTCCGGACAGGGTGGTACGAGCAGTACTTC CASSLRTGWYEQYF
TRBD1 TRBJ1-1 TRBV5-1 TGCGCCAGCAGCCAGGGGGTTTCGAACACTGAAGCTTTCTTT CASSQGVSNTEAFF